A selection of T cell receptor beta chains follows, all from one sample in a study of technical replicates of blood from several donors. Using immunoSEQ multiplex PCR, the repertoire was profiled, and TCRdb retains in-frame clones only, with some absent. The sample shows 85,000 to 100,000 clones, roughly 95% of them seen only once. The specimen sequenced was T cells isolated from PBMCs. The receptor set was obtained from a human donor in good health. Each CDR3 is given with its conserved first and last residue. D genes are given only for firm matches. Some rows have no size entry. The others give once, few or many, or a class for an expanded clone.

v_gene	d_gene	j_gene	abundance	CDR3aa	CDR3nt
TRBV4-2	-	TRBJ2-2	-	CASSQEVVAYTGELFF	TGTGCCAGCAGCCAAGAGGTCGTAGCGTACACCGGGGAGCTGTTTTTT
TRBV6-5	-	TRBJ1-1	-	CASSYSGGTEAFF	TGTGCCAGCAGTTACTCGGGGGGGACTGAAGCTTTCTTT
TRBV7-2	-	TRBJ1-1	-	CASSLAGTSNTEAFF	TGTGCCAGCAGCTTAGCCGGGACATCAAACACTGAAGCTTTCTTT
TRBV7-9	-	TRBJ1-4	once	CASSLRGSEKLFF	TGTGCCAGCAGCTTAAGGGGCAGTGAAAAACTGTTTTTT
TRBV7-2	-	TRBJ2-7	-	CASSLFPSTEQYF	TGTGCCAGCAGCTTATTTCCTAGCACAGAGCAGTACTTC
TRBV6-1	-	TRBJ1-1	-	CASSEGRGGGTEAFF	TGTGCCAGCAGTGAAGGTAGGGGCGGGGGCACTGAAGCTTTCTTT
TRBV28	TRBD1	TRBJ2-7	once	CASIMGTGVYEQYF	TGTGCCAGCATCATGGGGACAGGGGTCTACGAGCAGTACTTC
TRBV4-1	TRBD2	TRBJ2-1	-	CASSQDGLAGVRNEQFF	TGCGCCAGCAGCCAAGATGGGCTAGCGGGAGTGAGGAATGAGCAGTTCTTC
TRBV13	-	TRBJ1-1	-	CASSLGGLTVRNTEAFF	TGTGCCAGCAGCTTAGGTGGTTTAACAGTCCGGAACACTGAAGCTTTCTTT
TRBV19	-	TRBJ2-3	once	CASRSSVAADTQYF	TGTGCCAGCAGAAGTTCGGTAGCTGCAGATACGCAGTATTTT
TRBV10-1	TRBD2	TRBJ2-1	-	CASSEGPGGKYNEQFF	TGCGCCAGCAGTGAAGGTCCGGGAGGGAAATACAATGAGCAGTTCTTC
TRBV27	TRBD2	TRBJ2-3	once	CASSSPGTSGRDTQYF	TGTGCCAGCAGCTCGCCCGGGACTAGCGGGAGAGATACGCAGTATTTT
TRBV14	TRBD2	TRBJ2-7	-	CASSPRPGTSGRAEQYF	TGTGCCAGCAGCCCGCGTCCCGGGACTAGCGGGAGGGCCGAGCAGTACTTC
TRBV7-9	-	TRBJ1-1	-	CASRHRELNTEAFF	TGTGCCAGCAGACACAGGGAGTTGAACACTGAAGCTTTCTTT
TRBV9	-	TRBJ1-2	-	CASSPIVGNGDYGYTF	TGTGCCAGCAGCCCCATCGTGGGGAACGGGGACTATGGCTACACCTTC
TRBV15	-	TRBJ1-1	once	CATSRDGRVALKGTEAFF	TGTGCCACCAGCAGAGATGGAAGGGTAGCCCTAAAGGGGACTGAAGCTTTCTTT
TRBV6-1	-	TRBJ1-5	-	CASSAPVGGGPGNQPQHF	TGTGCCAGCAGTGCTCCCGTCGGGGGGGGGCCGGGCAATCAGCCCCAGCATTTT
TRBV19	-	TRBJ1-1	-	CASSDTGSRVRNTEAFF	TGTGCCAGTAGTGATACTGGAAGCAGGGTCCGGAACACTGAAGCTTTCTTT
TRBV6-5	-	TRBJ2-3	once	CASSPRTATDTQYF	TGTGCCAGCAGTCCTAGGACAGCCACAGATACGCAGTATTTT
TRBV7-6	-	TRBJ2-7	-	CASSFLGSEQYF	TGTGCCAGCAGCTTCCTAGGATCCGAGCAGTACTTC
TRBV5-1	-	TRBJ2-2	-	CASSLELGGGTGELFF	TGCGCCAGCAGCTTGGAGCTAGGCGGAGGCACCGGGGAGCTGTTTTTT
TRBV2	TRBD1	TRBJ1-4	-	CASSDRASNEKLFF	TGTGCCAGCAGCGACAGGGCGTCTAATGAAAAACTGTTTTTT
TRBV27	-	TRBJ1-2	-	CASSPIPTGQQGGYTF	TGTGCCAGCAGTCCCATACCGACTGGACAGCAAGGTGGCTACACCTTC
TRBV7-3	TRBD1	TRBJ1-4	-	CASLTIRQGREKLFF	TGTGCCAGCCTTACCATTCGACAGGGCCGCGAAAAACTGTTTTTT
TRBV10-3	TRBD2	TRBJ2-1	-	CAISVSGLATDNEQFF	TGTGCCATCAGTGTATCCGGACTAGCGACGGACAATGAGCAGTTCTTC
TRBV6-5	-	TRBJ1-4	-	CASSYRRGVNEKLFF	TGTGCCAGCAGTTACAGGAGGGGTGTTAATGAAAAACTGTTTTTT
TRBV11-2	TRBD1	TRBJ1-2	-	CASSLGQGGNYGYTF	TGTGCCAGCAGCTTGGGACAGGGGGGAAACTATGGCTACACCTTC
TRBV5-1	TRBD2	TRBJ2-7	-	CASSSAGALQYF	TGCGCCAGCAGTTCGGCGGGAGCTTTGCAGTACTTC
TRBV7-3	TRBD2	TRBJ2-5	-	CASSLNGGAGETQYF	TGTGCCAGCAGCTTAAACGGGGGGGCCGGAGAGACCCAGTACTTC
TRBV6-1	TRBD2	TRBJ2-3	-	CASSWGGSTDTQYF	TGTGCCAGCTCATGGGGGGGTAGCACAGATACGCAGTATTTT
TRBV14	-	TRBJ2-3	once	CASSQEIALGTDTQYF	TGTGCCAGCAGCCAAGAAATCGCCTTAGGCACAGATACGCAGTATTTT
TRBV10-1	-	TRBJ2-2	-	CASSDKGLSTGELFF	TGCGCCAGCAGTGATAAAGGACTCAGTACCGGGGAGCTGTTTTTT
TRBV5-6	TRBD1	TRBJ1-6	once	CASSNGQGVPTGYNSPLHF	TGTGCCAGCAGCAACGGACAGGGGGTTCCCACCGGGTATAATTCACCCCTCCACTTT
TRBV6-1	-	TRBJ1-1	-	CASSTGQRGTEAFF	TGTGCCAGCAGTACAGGACAGAGAGGCACTGAAGCTTTCTTT